Detailed here is one TCR beta chain. In its sample, this clonotype was seen many times. Its binding antigen is unknown. It has no much larger one-base neighbor in the sample; base qualities were not kept. Ophthalmopathy patients had moderately to severely active disease, with a Clinical Activity Score of 3 or more, a NOSPECS grade of 4 or more, and a disease duration of less than 3 months. Patients with uncontrolled infections, other autoimmune diseases, pregnancy or lactation were excluded. Clinical symptoms, serum thyroxine and TRAb, thyroid ultrasound, and orbital computed tomography formed the basis for the diagnoses. PBMCs were isolated from approximately 10 ml of fresh peripheral blood by Ficoll-Paque density gradient centrifugation. Total RNA was extracted with Trizol reagent, and quality was checked on an Agilent 2100 Bioanalyzer. The CDR3 measures 14 amino acids from cysteine to phenylalanine. Solely the CDR3 DNA is kept, with 42 bases framed from the first base. CDR1 and CDR2 are read off the germline V gene as SGHRS and YFSETQ. Cut back by 0 bases and 10 bases, the V and J ends lie 14 bases apart.

The sample originates from a study of T cells in Graves' hyperthyroidism and ophthalmopathy (dated by TCRdb to about 2019). Study-wide context: Peripheral blood samples were taken at initial diagnosis, before any treatment was given. To identify TCR V-J signatures that set the groups apart, the researchers used a discovery cohort of about a hundred patients, made up of 40 to 45 with Graves' ophthalmopathy and approximately 57 with stable Graves' hyperthyroidism. The approximately 90 discovery patients were randomly split 7:3 into training and test sets. After blood sampling, hyperthyroidism patients were treated with methimazole at a starting dose of 30 mg daily, and ophthalmopathy patients were treated with high-dose intravenous methylprednisolone. In addition, the study compared T-cell repertoires in thyroid tissue and in blood from roughly 6 Graves' hyperthyroidism patients. Prospective prediction of ophthalmopathy was tested in an independent validation cohort consisting of about 20 hyperthyroidism patients and 15 or so patients who later progressed to ophthalmopathy. TCR Vbeta CDR3 sequencing of 130 to 150 peripheral blood samples (under 45 ophthalmopathy, about 75 hyperthyroidism and around 17 progressor patients) is reported in the paper.

Paper-wide results and their limitations: In validation, the model predicted progression to ophthalmopathy with around 71% sensitivity and approximately 72% specificity, a median of 6.5 months before onset. Blood samples also contained most of the expanded thyroid clonotypes (frequency above 0.001), which suggests that blood repertoires may reflect thyroid immune responses. A 13 V-J signature model separated ophthalmopathy from stable hyperthyroidism, with roughly 88% sensitivity and about 81% specificity in cross-validation and 80%/75% in testing. No statistical method was used to set the sample size in advance, and investigators knew the group allocation.

The TCR beta CDR3 regions were amplified from RNA transcripts. A first-round RT-PCR of the TCR CDR3 used the HTBI primer set with the Qiagen OneStep RT-PCR kit. Libraries were constructed in a second round of multiplex PCR, after which size selection and purification were carried out. Paired-end sequencing of the libraries was performed with 100 bp reads on an Illumina HiSeq2000. The authors processed their data as follows. SOAPnuke was used to process the raw data, with reads discarded if the reads contained adapters or uncalled bases, had a mean Phred below 15, or lacked an exact constant-primer or identifier match. COPE v1.2.5 was used to merge high-quality paired reads, and clonotypes were defined as unique nucleotide sequences. MiTCR v1.1 was used to align clonotypes to the IMGT TRBV, TRBD and TRBJ reference segments. Only V-J combinations with frequency above 0.0001, covering 99% to 99.2% of repertoires, were analysed. The TCS score was defined as the ratio of F50 (clonal expansion) to E x V (chaos), calculated using BLOSUM62-based TCRdist between CDR3 peptides within each V-J. Welch's t-statistics and random forest reduced 514 V-J features to 13, which were used in a naive Bayes classifier (R e1071). Through fastp at Q25 and MiXCR, TCRdb rebuilt clones from the public reads, retaining in-frame beta chains. Merged by CDR3 protein, the rows form single entries marked with the most common genes and DNA. TCRdb, not the original authors, processed these V and J calls. For this sample there are approximately 400,000 distinct CDR3 sequences; about 18% appear just once. The ten largest make up 40% of the sample.

The chain employs TRBV5-1 and TRBJ2-1, with the D gene uncertain. The specimen was blood. This TCR derives from a man aged 18 to 30 with Graves' ophthalmopathy. The encoded CDR3 is CASSLDPIIGEQFF. The DNA reads as follows: TGCGCCAGCAGCTTGGACCCAATTATCGGGGAGCAGTTCTTC.